Listed here are 32 T cell receptor beta chains from one sample, sequenced in a study of OX40 agonist ivuxolimab in advanced cancers. The method was immunoSEQ multiplex PCR; TCRdb's version includes in-frame clones alone and lacks a portion of them. Here the sample spans over 90,000 clones, approximately 90% being singletons. The sequences come from CD4+ or CD8+ T cells sorted from blood, collected in a trial of the OX40 agonist ivuxolimab. Source of these receptors: an adult with an advanced solid tumor such as melanoma, head and neck, liver or kidney cancer.

The chain uses TRBV19 and TRBJ1-3; a possible D gene is TRBD1 (5 bases). Looked up from germline, CDR1 is LNHDA and CDR2 is SQIVND (reference sequence). The CDR3 is made up of 15 amino acids. V gave up 7 bases and J gave up 0 bases, with 13 bases separating them. CDR3 nucleotide sequence: TGTGCCAGTAAAATCGACAGCAGCTCTGGAAACACCATATATTTT. Residues: CASKIDSSSGNTIYF.

The chain has TRBV7-8 and TRBJ2-7; 14 bases are shared with TRBD2. The germline V gene has CDR1 SGHVS and CDR2 FQNEAQ. V shed 1 base, J shed 0 bases, and the junction held 5 bases outside the gene matches. The CDR3 spans 18 residues. CDR3 sequence reads: CASSLGLAGGQSSYEQYF. CDR3 nucleotides: TGTGCCAGCAGCTTAGGACTAGCGGGAGGGCAGAGCTCCTACGAGCAGTACTTC.

The chain combines TRBV5-1 with TRBJ2-2; 11 nucleotides agree with TRBD2. J lost 7 bases, V lost 4 bases, and 9 bases had no gene match. The germline V gene has CDR1 SGHRS and CDR2 YFSETQ. The CDR3 is made up of 16 amino acids. DNA of the CDR3: TGCGCCAGCAGCCCGGGGACTAGCGGTGCATACGGGGAGCTGTTTTTT. This encodes CASSPGTSGAYGELFF.

This clone has just one count. The V call is TRBV15, the J call TRBJ1-3; D gene ambiguous. V was trimmed by 6 bases and J by 0 bases, leaving 3 bases between them. CDR3 length: 12 residues. Germline loops: CDR1 LNHNV, CDR2 YYDKDF (reference sequence). CDR3 residues: CATSSSGNTIYF. CDR3 sequence (DNA): TGTGCCACCAGTTCCTCTGGAAACACCATATATTTT.

Regarding this clone: A read error may account for a junction end that differs from germline. V gene TRBV19 combines with J gene TRBJ1-5; D call uncertain. The germline V gene encodes CDR1 LNHDA and CDR2 SQIVND (reference sequence). The CDR3 loop spans 12 amino acids. CDR3 bases: TGTGCCAGTAGTCTAGACTATCAGCCCCAGCATTTT. Its translation is CASSLDYQPQHF.

This clone was detected once. The chain carries TRBV10-1 and TRBJ2-5, with 10 bases identical to TRBD1. CDR3 length: 15 residues. Germline V gives CDR1 WNHNN, CDR2 SYGVQD (reference sequence). Trimming at V came to 6 bases and at J to 2 bases, leaving 6 bases not matched to a gene. The CDR3 DNA follows: TGCGCCAGCAGCGCCGGGACAGGGGTTCAAGAGACCCAGTACTTC. Translated, it gives CASSAGTGVQETQYF.

This chain uses TRBV10-3 with TRBJ1-2; D remains ambiguous. CDR1 and CDR2 (germline): ENHRY, SYGVKD. V was trimmed by 6 bases and J by 7 bases, leaving 12 bases between them. This CDR3 region has 12 residues. Here the CDR3 reads CAIRGSGGGYTF. The CDR3 coding sequence is TGTGCCATCAGGGGGTCCGGAGGTGGCTACACCTTC.

This chain uses TRBV5-1 with TRBJ2-5; unclear D gene. Per germline, CDR1 SGHRS and CDR2 YFSETQ. V was cut by 7 bases and J by 5 bases, with 15 bases left in between. The CDR3 loop spans 13 amino acids. Here the CDR3 DNA reads TGCGCCAGCTGTCTAACGTTGGGGGAGACCCAGTACTTC. Translated: CASCLTLGETQYF.

V usage is TRBV13 and J usage is TRBJ2-7; D assignment may be TRBD1 or TRBD2 (5 bases each). Germline CDR1 reads PRHDT; CDR2 reads FYEKMQ (reference sequence). The CDR3 totals 12 residues. Trimming took off 5 bases at V and 4 bases at J, with 9 bases between the two ends. CDR3 sequence reads: CASSSREYEQYF. The CDR3, as DNA: TGTGCCAGCAGCAGCAGGGAGTACGAGCAGTACTTC.

The chain carries TRBV28 and TRBJ1-1; D is uncertain. The CDR3 extends over 12 amino acids. Germline loops: CDR1 MDHEN, CDR2 SYDVKM. V lost 8 bases, J lost 5 bases, and 12 bases lay in between. CDR3 sequence: CASQDGLTEAFF. The CDR3 nucleotides are TGTGCCAGCCAGGACGGACTAACTGAAGCTTTCTTT.

The chain combines TRBV19 with TRBJ1-4; D not certain. This CDR3 is 17 amino acids long. The V end was cut by 5 bases, the J end by 0 bases, with 16 bases between. The germline V gene encodes CDR1 LNHDA and CDR2 SQIVND (reference sequence). CDR3 nucleotides: TGTGCCAGTAGTTCAGGATTGGATGTTGCAACTAATGAAAAACTGTTTTTT. Translated, it gives CASSSGLDVATNEKLFF.

V gene TRBV5-1 combines with J gene TRBJ2-7; 10 nucleotides line up with TRBD2. The CDR3 has 15 amino acids. Germline V CDR1 and CDR2: SGHRS, YFSETQ. J lost 2 bases, V lost 0 bases, and 2 bases had no gene match. This chain's CDR3 is CASSLGSGRPYEQYF. The CDR3 DNA follows: TGCGCCAGCAGCTTGGGTAGCGGGAGGCCCTACGAGCAGTACTTC.

A few counts support this clone. At one of its ends the junction is not consistent with the germline gene, which may arise from a read error. The CDR3 bases are TGTGCCAGCACCTCGGGCCACCAGGAGACCCAGTACTTC. This sequence encodes CASTSGHQETQYF. V and J are TRBV6-1 and TRBJ2-5; no firm D call. Germline CDR1 and CDR2: MNHNS and SASEGT. CDR3 size: 13 residues.

V usage is TRBV11-2 and J usage is TRBJ2-7; 9 nucleotides agree with TRBD2. V shed 4 bases, J shed 3 bases, and the junction held 10 bases outside the gene matches. Germline assignment: CDR1 SGHAT and CDR2 FQNNGV. The CDR3 totals 16 residues. For the CDR3, the DNA is TGTGCCAGCAGCTCCCTGGGGAGCGGGAGGAACTACGAGCAGTACTTC. Its protein product is CASSSLGSGRNYEQYF.

The rearrangement links TRBV6-5 to TRBJ2-2, with D maybe TRBD2 (5 bases). CDR1 is MNHEY, CDR2 SVGAGI, per germline. CDR3 size: 14 residues. In DNA, the CDR3 is TGTGCGTCGAACCGGGATACGAACACCGGGGAGCTGTTTTTT. Its protein product is CASNRDTNTGELFF.

The chain joins TRBV9 to TRBJ1-1; D gene unclear. V lost 2 bases, J lost 4 bases, and 12 bases lay in between. CDR3 length: 14 amino acids. Germline V gives CDR1 SGDLS, CDR2 YYNGEE. CDR3 in DNA: TGTGCCAGCAGCGTCGCCCCTTCTGGCACTGAAGCTTTCTTT. This gives the protein CASSVAPSGTEAFF.

The rearrangement joins TRBV6-1 to TRBJ2-2; D may correspond to TRBD1 or TRBD2 (6 bases each). Germline values: CDR1 MNHNS, CDR2 SASEGT. The CDR3 is made up of 16 amino acids. V was shortened by 3 bases and J by 5 bases, with 16 bases between the two germline ends. As DNA, the CDR3 is TGTGCCAGCAGTGACCTCAAGGGGGGCGTGACCGGGGAGCTGTTTTTT. Translating gives CASSDLKGGVTGELFF.

The rearrangement links TRBV28 to TRBJ2-7; 7 bases line up with TRBD1. With V trimmed by 4 bases and J by 3 bases, 12 bases remained unmatched. Germline-derived CDR1 and CDR2 are MDHEN and SYDVKM. The CDR3 length is 16 residues. CDR3 DNA: TGTGCCAGCAGTTCACAAAGGGGGCAATTTTTCTACGAGCAGTACTTC. Translated, it gives CASSSQRGQFFYEQYF.

This clone was seen a few times. Other DNA sequences within the sample encode an identical CDR3. The chain is built from TRBV28 and TRBJ1-2, with D possibly matching TRBD1 (5 bases). CDR1 is MDHEN and CDR2 is SYDVKM in the germline V gene. V was trimmed by 2 bases and J by 1 base, leaving 5 bases between them. The CDR3 covers 13 residues. The CDR3 coding sequence is TGTGCCAGCAGTTTAGGGGGTAACTATGGCTACACCTTC. Residues: CASSLGGNYGYTF.

This clone was seen a single time. Other DNA sequences from this sample encode an identical CDR3 as well. The chain links TRBV5-1 to TRBJ2-3; 7 bases fit TRBD1. The CDR3 has 14 residues. With V trimmed by 0 bases and J by 4 bases, 2 bases remained unmatched. The germline V gene encodes CDR1 SGHRS and CDR2 YFSETQ. CDR3 coding DNA: TGCGCCAGCAGCTTGGGACAGGGCGCAGATACGCAGTATTTT. Translating gives CASSLGQGADTQYF.

V gene TRBV11-2 combines with J gene TRBJ2-3; D is unresolved. This CDR3 spans 12 amino acids. Trimming removed 5 bases at V and 2 bases at J, with 5 bases between. Germline V gives CDR1 SGHAT, CDR2 FQNNGV. The CDR3: CASSPPTDTQYF. The DNA for the CDR3 is TGTGCCAGCAGCCCTCCCACAGATACGCAGTATTTT.

The chain is built from TRBV18 and TRBJ2-5; either TRBD1 or TRBD2 may supply D (5 bases each). From germline, CDR1 is KGHSH and CDR2 LQKENI. The ends were cut back, 5 bases at V and 1 base at J, with 11 bases in the middle. The CDR3 is 14 amino acids. The CDR3 spells CASSGSGAQETQYF. The CDR3 coding sequence is TGTGCCAGCTCAGGGAGTGGGGCCCAAGAGACCCAGTACTTC.

The rearrangement uses TRBV5-1 and TRBJ2-5, with D maybe TRBD2 (5 bases). CDR1 SGHRS and CDR2 YFSETQ come from the germline V gene. With 4 bases removed from V and 5 bases from J, the gap between germline ends came to 15 bases. CDR3 length: 14 amino acids. The CDR3 reads CASSPTAGGETQYF. The CDR3 nucleotides read TGCGCCAGCAGCCCTACAGCTGGCGGGGAGACCCAGTACTTC.

The chain has TRBV5-1 and TRBJ1-1; no definite D call. The CDR3 runs to 13 residues. Germline V lookup: CDR1 SGHRS, CDR2 YFSETQ. V lost 7 bases and J 8 bases, leaving 18 bases between the germline ends. Here the CDR3 reads CASSRQDPSEAFF. The CDR3 DNA sequence: TGCGCCAGCTCAAGGCAGGACCCCTCGGAAGCTTTCTTT.

V gene TRBV5-4 combines with J gene TRBJ1-2, with TRBD1 matching 7 bases. Trimming cost V 0 bases and J 6 bases; bases outside gene matches: 11. The CDR3 extends over 16 amino acids. CDR1 SGHNT and CDR2 YYREEE come from the germline V gene (reference sequence). The DNA for the CDR3 is TGTGCCAGCAGCTTGGACGACAGGGAGTTCGCCCATGGCTACACCTTC. This encodes CASSLDDREFAHGYTF.

This clone has a single count. J is TRBJ2-6 and V is TRBV20-1, with unresolved D. This CDR3 spans 11 amino acids. V was trimmed by 3 bases and J by 3 bases, leaving 0 bases between them. CDR1 and CDR2 (germline): DFQATT, SNEGSKA (reference sequence). CDR3 nucleotides: TGCAGTGCTAGTGGGGCCAACGTCCTGACTTTC. This gives the protein CSASGANVLTF.

This clone was recorded once. This chain uses TRBV13 with TRBJ1-3, with TRBD1 as a possible D gene (6 bases). Germline V lookup: CDR1 PRHDT, CDR2 FYEKMQ (reference sequence). Between the trimmed V and J ends, which lost 4 bases and 7 bases, there was a span of 14 bases. This CDR3 comprises 14 residues. The CDR3 here is CASSSDRGWNTIYF. DNA of the CDR3: TGTGCCAGCAGCTCGGACAGAGGGTGGAACACCATATATTTT.

In its sample, this clone was seen once. The chain couples TRBV5-4 to TRBJ2-5, with a possible D match to TRBD2 (5 bases). CDR1 SGHNT and CDR2 YYREEE come from the germline V gene (reference sequence). V was clipped by 0 bases and J by 2 bases, with 8 bases between them. The CDR3 contains 14 residues. CDR3 in amino acids: CASSLARGQETQYF. The CDR3 DNA sequence: TGTGCCAGCAGCTTGGCACGGGGTCAAGAGACCCAGTACTTC.

This chain uses TRBV29-1 with TRBJ2-7; 7 bases align to TRBD2. CDR3 length equals 14 residues. CDR1 is SQVTM and CDR2 is ANQGSEA in the germline V gene. The trim removed 0 bases at V and 6 bases at J, leaving 8 bases unmatched. CDR3 DNA sequence: TGCAGCGTTGAAGATAAGTGGGAGGGCAGCGAGCAGTACTTC. This codes for CSVEDKWEGSEQYF.

V is TRBV9 and J is TRBJ1-2; D is ambiguous. Looked up from germline, CDR1 is SGDLS and CDR2 is YYNGEE. The V and J ends lost 2 bases and 8 bases respectively, with 19 bases between them. The CDR3 has 15 residues. The CDR3 coding sequence is TGTGCCAGCAGCGTGGCCCATGGGCAGGAAAGAGGCTACACCTTC. It codes for CASSVAHGQERGYTF.

This chain uses TRBV4-1 with TRBJ2-1; 14 bases match TRBD2. The CDR3 contains 21 residues. V lost 5 bases to trimming and J lost 7 bases; unmatched junction nucleotides: 22. Germline V gene lookup returns CDR1 MGHRA and CDR2 YSYEKL. CDR3 amino acids: CASSGYSGTSGRGIIRNEQFF. As DNA, the CDR3 is TGCGCCAGCAGCGGTTATTCTGGGACTAGCGGGAGAGGTATTATTCGGAATGAGCAGTTCTTC.

This clone has only one observation. The chain has TRBV6-5 and TRBJ1-4; D gene ambiguous. CDR3 length: 15 amino acids. Trimming left V 2 bases short and J 2 bases short, with 9 bases between. Germline CDR1 and CDR2: MNHEY and SVGAGI. As DNA, the CDR3 is TGTGCCAGCAGTTACAGTGGGAGGACTAATGAAAAACTGTTTTTT. Translated, it gives CASSYSGRTNEKLFF.